This T cell receptor beta chain was found in a study of OX40 agonist ivuxolimab in advanced cancers. At the level of the whole study: Ivuxolimab was a fully human IgG2 agonistic monoclonal antibody targeting the costimulatory receptor OX40 (CD134). The purpose of peripheral TCRbeta sequencing was to test whether ivuxolimab changed TCR sequence diversity and led to clonal T-cell expansion. Prior anti-PD-1, anti-PD-L1 or anti-CTLA-4 therapy was permitted, and checkpoint inhibitors had been received by roughly 42% of dose-escalation patients. Of the roughly 50 dose-escalation patients, hepatocellular carcinoma was present in around 19, melanoma in roughly 15, renal cell carcinoma in 9 and head and neck cancer in 9. In the dose-escalation cohort, 82.7% of patients were male, and the mean age was roughly 60 years, with a range of roughly 20 to 79. Partial responses occurred in three dose-escalation patients: two with cutaneous melanoma and one with hepatocellular carcinoma. Intravenous ivuxolimab was administered to patients every 2 weeks at six dose levels: 0.01, 0.1, 0.3, 1.5, 3 and 10 mg/kg. The paper covers the monotherapy dose-escalation part of the phase I ivuxolimab trial, which included N of about 56 patients.

On this clone: The antigen it binds to is not known. Per-nucleotide qualities are absent, and no much larger clonotype sits a single base away.

In the germline V gene, CDR1 corresponds to MDHEN and CDR2 to SYDVKM. V is shortened by 6 bases, J by 0 bases, and the region joining them spans 5 bases. The CDR3 runs 13 amino acids, cysteine and phenylalanine included. Here the CDR3 DNA is all that survives: 39 bases in frame from base 1. Overall study outcomes, separate from this receptor: After ivuxolimab, CD8+ T cells had more expanded clones than CD4+ T cells on average. In partial responders in the 0.1-3.0 mg/kg groups, normalized peripheral clonal expansion was found to be among the lowest, especially among CD8+ T cells. Low levels of normalized T-cell clonal expansion were also seen in some patients who did not respond. The antigen specificity of the clonally expanded peripheral T cells was not determined. At doses from 0.1 to 3.0 mg/kg, clonal expansion was seen in both CD4+ and CD8+ blood T cells between baseline and week 6.

Genomic DNA was isolated from the sorted cells so that the TCRbeta CDR3 region could be sequenced. TCRbeta CDR3 regions were sequenced using the immunoSEQ Assay. TCRdb stores this immuneACCESS table with in-frame sequences only. Part of the clones is absent; in the studies checked, under half of the shortfall reflects unresolved V genes, and no reason is known for the rest. Within this sample are under 100,000 clones, with approximately 85% of them counted one time only. The top ten clonotypes cover 2% to 2.5% of the sample. The trial excluded patients who had a history of autoimmune disease or were on systemic immunosuppression. Peripheral blood for TCR sequencing was drawn from every dose cohort at baseline, at cycle 4 day 1 and at cycle 7 day 1. The samples were taken from a phase I, first-in-human, multicenter, open-label dose-escalation trial of ivuxolimab. Adults with locally advanced or metastatic melanoma, renal cell, hepatocellular, or head and neck squamous cell carcinoma were enrolled in the trial. Before TCR sequencing, CD4+ and CD8+ T cells were separately sorted from peripheral blood.

The sequence derives from an adult with an advanced solid tumor such as melanoma, head and neck, liver or kidney cancer. This specimen consisted of CD4+ or CD8+ T cells sorted from blood, obtained in a trial of the OX40 agonist ivuxolimab. The chain joins TRBV28 to TRBJ1-4; 5 matching bases give a weak D call of TRBD1. The CDR3 region reads CASSRATNEKLFF. The DNA is TGTGCCAGCAGCAGGGCAACTAATGAAAAACTGTTTTTT. The full variable domain, completed from the reference TRBV28 and TRBJ1-4 proteins outside the CDR3, reads DVKVTQSSRYLVKRTGEKVFLECVQDMDHENMFWYRQDPGLGLRLIYFSYDVKMKEKGDIPEGYSVSREKKERFSLILESASTNQTSMYLCASSRATNEKLFFGSGTQLSVL.